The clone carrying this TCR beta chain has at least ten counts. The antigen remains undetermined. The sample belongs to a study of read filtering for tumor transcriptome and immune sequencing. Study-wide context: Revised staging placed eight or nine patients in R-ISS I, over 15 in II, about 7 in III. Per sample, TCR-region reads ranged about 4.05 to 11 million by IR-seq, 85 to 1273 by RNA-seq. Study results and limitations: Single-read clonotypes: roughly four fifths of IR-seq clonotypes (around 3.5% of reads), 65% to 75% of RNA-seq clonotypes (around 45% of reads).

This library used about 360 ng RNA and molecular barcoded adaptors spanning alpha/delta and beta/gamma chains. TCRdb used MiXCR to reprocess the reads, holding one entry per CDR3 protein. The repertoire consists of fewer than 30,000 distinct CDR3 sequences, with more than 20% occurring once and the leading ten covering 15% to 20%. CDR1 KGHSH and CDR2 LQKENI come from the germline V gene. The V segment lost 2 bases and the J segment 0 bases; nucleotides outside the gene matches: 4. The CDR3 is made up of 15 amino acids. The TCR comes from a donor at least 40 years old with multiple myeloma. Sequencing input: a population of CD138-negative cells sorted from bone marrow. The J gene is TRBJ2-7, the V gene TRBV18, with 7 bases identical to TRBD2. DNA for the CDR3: TGTGCCAGCTCACCAGTCGGGAGGAGCTCCTACGAGCAGTACTTC. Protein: CASSPVGRSSYEQYF. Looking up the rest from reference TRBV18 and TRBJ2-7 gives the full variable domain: NAGVMQNPRHLVRRRGQEARLRCSPMKGHSHVYWYRQLPEEGLKFMVYLQKENIIDESGMPKERFSAEFPKEGPSILRIQQVVRGDSAAYFCASSPVGRSSYEQYFGPGTRLTVT.